This T cell receptor beta chain was found in a study of T cells in Graves' hyperthyroidism and ophthalmopathy (dated by TCRdb to the late 2010s). Background on the whole study: Peripheral blood was collected at initial diagnosis, before any treatment. TCR V-J signatures able to tell the groups apart were searched for in a discovery cohort of 90 to 100 patients, of whom under 45 had Graves' ophthalmopathy and roughly 59 had stable Graves' hyperthyroidism. Prospective prediction of ophthalmopathy was tested in an independent validation cohort of about 19 hyperthyroidism patients and 15 to 17 patients who later progressed to ophthalmopathy. The 100 or so discovery patients were divided at random into training and test sets in a 7:3 ratio. In roughly six Graves' hyperthyroidism patients, the study also compared T-cell repertoires from thyroid tissue with T-cell repertoires from blood. Following sampling, methimazole starting at 30 mg daily was given to hyperthyroidism patients, and high-dose intravenous methylprednisolone was given to ophthalmopathy patients. The paper describes TCR Vbeta CDR3 sequencing of about 140 peripheral blood samples, made up of approximately 40 ophthalmopathy patients, 70 to 75 hyperthyroidism patients and 17 progressor patients. Study-level results and caveats: Sample size was not statistically predetermined, and investigators were not blinded to group allocation. Blood samples also contained most of the expanded thyroid clonotypes (frequency above 0.001), which suggests that blood repertoires may reflect thyroid immune responses. A model built on a 13 V-J signature distinguished ophthalmopathy from stable hyperthyroidism, reaching around 90% sensitivity and 81.08% specificity in cross-validation and 80%/75% in testing. In validation, the model predicted progression to ophthalmopathy with approximately 71% sensitivity and over 72% specificity, a median of approximately 6.5 months before onset.

Hyperthyroidism patients were newly diagnosed, with disease duration under 2 months, and aged 18 to 65 years. Any patient with an uncontrolled infection, another autoimmune disease, pregnancy or lactation was excluded. Diagnoses were based on clinical symptoms, serum thyroxine and TRAb, thyroid ultrasound and orbital computed tomography. For progressor patients, blood was drawn at the first diagnosis of hyperthyroidism, before any ophthalmopathy symptoms had appeared. PBMCs were isolated from about 9.2 ml of fresh peripheral blood by Ficoll-Paque density gradient centrifugation. Progressor patients were initially diagnosed with Graves' hyperthyroidism and developed ophthalmopathy during follow-up. Trizol reagent was used to extract total RNA, and RNA quality was then checked on an Agilent 2100 Bioanalyzer. As encoded in the germline V gene (reference sequence), CDR1 is SGHAT while CDR2 is FQDESV. The CDR3 measures 12 amino acids from cysteine to phenylalanine. Just the 36-base CDR3 DNA is kept, in frame starting at base 1. V is clipped by 5 bases and J by 8 bases, and the sequence between their germline boundaries is 12 bases long.

In this sample, this clonotype turned up many times. This clone's antigen is unknown. Base qualities were left out, and no much larger clone turns up one base away. The TCR beta CDR3 regions were amplified from the RNA transcripts. A first-round RT-PCR of the TCR CDR3 used the HTBI primer set with the Qiagen OneStep RT-PCR kit. Libraries were constructed in a second round of multiplex PCR, after which size selection and purification were performed. The libraries were sequenced on an Illumina HiSeq2000 using paired-end 100 bp reads. Under the source paper's analysis protocol: Raw data were processed with SOAPnuke, discarding reads with adapters, uncalled bases, mean Phred below 15, or no exact constant-primer or identifier match. High-quality paired reads were merged using COPE v1.2.5, and each unique nucleotide sequence was defined as a clonotype. Clonotypes were aligned to IMGT TRBV, TRBD and TRBJ reference segments using MiTCR v1.1. Analysis was restricted to V-J combinations with a frequency above 0.0001, which covered 98% to 99.2% of repertoires. A TCS score was defined as the ratio between F50 (clonal expansion) and ExV (chaos), using BLOSUM62-based TCRdist between CDR3 peptides within each V-J. Welch's t-statistics and random forest reduced around 520 V-J features to roughly 13, which were used in a naive Bayes classifier (R e1071). TCRdb reprocessed the public reads (quality trimming at Q25 with fastp, clone calling with MiXCR) and kept in-frame beta chains. A single entry per CDR3 protein holds the most common genes and DNA from its merged rows. TCRdb, rather than the study authors, made the V and J calls. In all, the sample holds approximately 720,000 distinct CDR3 sequences, and around 19% of those were seen once. Clones ranked in the top ten supply roughly 17% of the sample.

The sequence was obtained from a woman aged 50 to 60 with Graves' hyperthyroidism that later progressed to Graves' ophthalmopathy. Sequencing used blood. Recombination joined TRBV11-1 with TRBJ1-2; the D gene remains uncertain. CDR3 reads: CASSEMTRGYTF. The bases are TGTGCCAGCAGCGAAATGACAAGAGGCTACACCTTC.